Reported below is one T cell receptor (beta chain). This clonotype was detected ten times or more. Its specific antigen is unknown. No much larger clonotype is one base removed from it; base qualities were not supplied. The time point label, read with the paper, signifies: sample taken at primary tumor resection. Whole RNA extracted from tumor and nontumor lung tissue, or from cryopreserved PBMC samples, was used for TCR sequencing without cell sorting. The donors were more than 65 patients from the lung TRACERx cohort who had early-stage, untreated non-small cell lung cancer. Only patients with enough RNA available from two or more tumor regions were chosen for TCR sequencing. The V end gives up 7 bases and the J end 7 bases, leaving 4 bases in the junction not matched to a gene. Reading from cysteine to phenylalanine, the CDR3 counts 14 amino acids. Only CDR3 DNA remains: 42 bases, in frame from the first base. CDR1 LGHDT and CDR2 YNNKEL are derived from the germline V gene (reference sequence).

This sample is part of a study of spatial heterogeneity in lung cancer (dated by TCRdb to the late 2010s). Study-level background: Beta-chain transcripts were consistently detected in greater numbers than alpha-chain transcripts, which likely reflects a higher abundance of beta-chain transcripts. Nonsynonymous mutation counts, determined by whole-exome sequencing of tumor tissue, were related to TCR repertoire features. In non-small cell lung cancer, the study quantitatively compared TCR alpha and beta repertoires across several tumor regions, matched nontumor lung, and blood. In the raw uncorrected reads, each unique combination of TCR and UMI appeared more than ten times on average. At surgery, 220 tumor regions, approximately 64 matched nontumor lung samples and 45 to 60 PBMC samples were TCR-sequenced for both alpha and beta chains. Results the study describes overall, beyond this receptor: Additional single-cell paired TCR alpha and beta sequencing was considered necessary to confirm, at a functional level, the hypothesis that regional TCRs recognize regional mutations. Ubiquitous expanded tumor TCRs were found in blood more often at tumor resection than at routine follow-up.

Library prep was done by 5' RACE. Sequencing used a NextSeq 500. To allow correction of PCR and sequencing errors, the TCR library protocol tagged every TCR cDNA molecule with a unique molecular identifier. The source study handled its data this way. TCR identification, UMI-based error correction and CDR3 extraction were performed with Decombinator tools. Expanded TCRs were defined as those above a frequency of 2 per 1,000, corresponding to the top 1% of the tumor frequency distribution. Renyi diversity was calculated using the R vegan package after each repertoire was subsampled 100 times to 5,000 TCRs. CDR3 similarity networks were constructed using string-kernel similarity of amino acid triplets, with links drawn between CDR3s whose pairwise similarity was above 0.82. The public sequencing data were trimmed at Q25 with fastp and processed into clonotypes with MiXCR by TCRdb, which kept only in-frame beta chains. Each CDR3 protein gets just one entry, which takes the most common genes and DNA from the rows behind it. The V and J calls and clone size come from TCRdb's table, not from the authors' own analysis. The sample profile shows about 38,000 distinct CDR3 sequences; 6.5% to 9.5% of them were found once. 28% of the sample is held by the ten biggest clonotypes.

This sequence was found in a male donor with early-stage non-small cell lung cancer. The rearranged chain carries TRBV3-1 and TRBJ2-1, with 13 middle bases fitting TRBD2. Specimen: PBMCs, collected at surgery. The CDR3 reads CASTGLAGANEQFF. The nucleotides are TGTGCCAGCACCGGACTAGCGGGAGCTAATGAGCAGTTCTTC.